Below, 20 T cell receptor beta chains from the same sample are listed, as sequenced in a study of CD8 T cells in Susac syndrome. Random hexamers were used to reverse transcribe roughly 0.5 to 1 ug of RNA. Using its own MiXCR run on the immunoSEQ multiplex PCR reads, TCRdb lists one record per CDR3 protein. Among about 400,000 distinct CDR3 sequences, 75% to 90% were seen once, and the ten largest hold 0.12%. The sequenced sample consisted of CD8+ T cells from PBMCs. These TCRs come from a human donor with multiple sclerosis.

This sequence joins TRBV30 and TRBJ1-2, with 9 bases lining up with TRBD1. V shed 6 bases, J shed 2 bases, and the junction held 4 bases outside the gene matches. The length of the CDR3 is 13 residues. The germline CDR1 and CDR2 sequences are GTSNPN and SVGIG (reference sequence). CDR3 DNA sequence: TGTGCCTGCCGGGACAGGGCAAACTATGGCTACACCTTC. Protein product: CACRDRANYGYTF.

The CDR3: CASSPLTRDGTYEQYF. In DNA form, the CDR3 reads TGCGCCAGCAGCCCCCTCACCCGGGACGGAACCTACGAGCAGTACTTC. The chain uses TRBV4-1 and TRBJ2-7; TRBD1 or TRBD2 may be the D gene (5 bases each). The V end lost 4 bases, the J end lost 2 bases, and 18 bases lay between the germline ends. CDR3 length: 16 residues. Germline CDR1 is MGHRA and CDR2 is YSYEKL.

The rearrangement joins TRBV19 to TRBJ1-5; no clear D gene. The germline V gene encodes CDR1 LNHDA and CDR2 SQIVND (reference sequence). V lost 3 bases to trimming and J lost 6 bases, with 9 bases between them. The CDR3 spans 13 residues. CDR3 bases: TGTGCCAGTAGTATTTCGGGAGGTCAGCCCCAGCATTTT. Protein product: CASSISGGQPQHF. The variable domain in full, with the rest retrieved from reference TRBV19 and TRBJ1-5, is DGGITQSPKYLFRKEGQNVTLSCEQNLNHDAMYWYRQDPGQGLRLIYYSQIVNDFQKGDIAEGYSVSREKKESFPLTVTSAQKNPTAFYLCASSISGGQPQHFGDGTRLSIL.

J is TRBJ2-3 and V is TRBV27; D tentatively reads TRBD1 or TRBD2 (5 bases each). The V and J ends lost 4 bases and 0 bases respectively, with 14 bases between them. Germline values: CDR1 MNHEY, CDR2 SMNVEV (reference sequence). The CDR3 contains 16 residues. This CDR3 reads CASSSGRTFSTDTQYF. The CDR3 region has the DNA TGTGCCAGCAGTTCGGGACGGACCTTCAGCACAGATACGCAGTATTTT.

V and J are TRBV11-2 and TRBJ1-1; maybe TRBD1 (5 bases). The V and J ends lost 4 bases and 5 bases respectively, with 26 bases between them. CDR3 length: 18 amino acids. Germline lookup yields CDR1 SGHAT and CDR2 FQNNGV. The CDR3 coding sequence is TGTGCCAGCAGCTCATACGTCGGCGCGGCGGATGGGGGGACTGAAGCTTTCTTT. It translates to CASSSYVGAADGGTEAFF.

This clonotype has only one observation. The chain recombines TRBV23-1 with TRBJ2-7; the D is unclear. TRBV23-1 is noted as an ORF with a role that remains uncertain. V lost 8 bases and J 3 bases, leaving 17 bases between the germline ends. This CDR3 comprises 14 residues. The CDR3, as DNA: TGCGCCAGCGCGATTGGGAAAGCGTGCTACGAGCAGTACTTC. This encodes CASAIGKACYEQYF.

The CDR3 reads CASSLSAGDVTYEQYF. The CDR3 DNA sequence: TGTGCCAGCAGCTTATCGGCGGGGGACGTAACCTACGAGCAGTACTTC. The V gene is TRBV7-9, the J gene TRBJ2-7; 7 nucleotides line up with TRBD2. Germline assignment: CDR1 SEHNR and CDR2 FQNEAQ (reference sequence). V lost 2 bases to trimming and J lost 2 bases; unmatched junction nucleotides: 9. The CDR3 is 16 residues long.

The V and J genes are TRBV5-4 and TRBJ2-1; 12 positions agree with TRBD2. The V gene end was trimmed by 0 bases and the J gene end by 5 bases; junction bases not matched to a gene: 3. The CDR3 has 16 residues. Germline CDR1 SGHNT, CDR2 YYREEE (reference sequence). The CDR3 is CASSLDGLAGNNEQFF. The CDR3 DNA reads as TGTGCCAGCAGCTTGGACGGACTAGCGGGGAACAATGAGCAGTTCTTC.

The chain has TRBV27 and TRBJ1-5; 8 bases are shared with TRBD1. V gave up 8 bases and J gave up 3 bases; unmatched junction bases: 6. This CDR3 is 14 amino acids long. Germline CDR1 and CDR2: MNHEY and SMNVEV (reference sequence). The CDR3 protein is CASRTGGANQPQHF. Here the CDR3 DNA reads TGTGCCAGCCGCACAGGGGGTGCCAATCAGCCCCAGCATTTT.

The CDR3 region is CANRGRERDTQYF. The CDR3 region has the DNA TGTGCCAACCGAGGACGGGAGCGGGATACGCAGTATTTT. The V and J genes are TRBV28 and TRBJ2-3, with D possibly matching TRBD2 (6 bases). V was pared by 10 bases and J by 6 bases, with 17 bases between. The germline CDR1 and CDR2 sequences are MDHEN and SYDVKM. CDR3 length equals 13 residues. The full variable domain, in which reference TRBV28 and TRBJ2-3 provide the parts outside the CDR3, is DVKVTQSSRYLVKRTGEKVFLECVQDMDHENMFWYRQDPGLGLRLIYFSYDVKMKEKGDIPEGYSVSREKKERFSLILESASTNQTSMYLCANRGRERDTQYFGPGTRLTVL.

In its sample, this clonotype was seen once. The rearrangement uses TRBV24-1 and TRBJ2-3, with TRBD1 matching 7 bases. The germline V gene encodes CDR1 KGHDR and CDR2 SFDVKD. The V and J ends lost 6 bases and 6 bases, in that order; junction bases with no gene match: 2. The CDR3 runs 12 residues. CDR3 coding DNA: TGTGCCACCAGTAGGACAGGCGATACGCAGTATTTT. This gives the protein CATSRTGDTQYF.

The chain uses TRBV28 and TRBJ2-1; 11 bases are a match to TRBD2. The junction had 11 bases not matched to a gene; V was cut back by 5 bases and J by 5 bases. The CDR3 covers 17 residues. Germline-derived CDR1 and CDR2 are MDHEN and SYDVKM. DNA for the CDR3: TGTGCCAGCAGTGCAATACCGGGACTAGCGGCAAACAATGAGCAGTTCTTC. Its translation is CASSAIPGLAANNEQFF.

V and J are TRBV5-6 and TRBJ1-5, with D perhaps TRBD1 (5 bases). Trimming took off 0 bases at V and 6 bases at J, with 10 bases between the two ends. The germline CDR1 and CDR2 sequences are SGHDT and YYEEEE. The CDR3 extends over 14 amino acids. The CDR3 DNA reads TGTGCCAGCAGCTTGGAGGGGTGGGGTCAGCCCCAGCATTTT. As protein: CASSLEGWGQPQHF. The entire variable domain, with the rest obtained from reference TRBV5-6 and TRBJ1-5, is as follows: DAGVTQSPTHLIKTRGQQVTLRCSPKSGHDTVSWYQQALGQGPQFIFQYYEEEERQRGNFPDRFSGHQFPNYSSELNVNALLLGDSALYLCASSLEGWGQPQHFGDGTRLSIL.

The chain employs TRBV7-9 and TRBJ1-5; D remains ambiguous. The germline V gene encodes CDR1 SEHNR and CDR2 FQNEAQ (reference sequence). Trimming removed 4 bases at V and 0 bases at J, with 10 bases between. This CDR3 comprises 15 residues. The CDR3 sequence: CASSSEMYSNQPQHF. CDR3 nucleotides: TGTGCCAGCAGCTCCGAGATGTATAGCAATCAGCCCCAGCATTTT.

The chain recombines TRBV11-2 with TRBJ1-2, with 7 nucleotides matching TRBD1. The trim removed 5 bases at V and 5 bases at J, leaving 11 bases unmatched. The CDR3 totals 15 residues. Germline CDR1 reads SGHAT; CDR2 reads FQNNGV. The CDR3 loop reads CASSPLAGGAYGYTF. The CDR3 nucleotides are TGTGCCAGCAGCCCACTGGCAGGGGGTGCGTATGGCTACACCTTC.

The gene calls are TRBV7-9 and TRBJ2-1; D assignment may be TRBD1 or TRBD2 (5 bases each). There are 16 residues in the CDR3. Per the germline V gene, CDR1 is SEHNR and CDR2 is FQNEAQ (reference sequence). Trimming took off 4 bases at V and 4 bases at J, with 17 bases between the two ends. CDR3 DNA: TGTGCCAGCAGCTCCGCACCGGGACCGTCGTACAATGAGCAGTTCTTC. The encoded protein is CASSSAPGPSYNEQFF.

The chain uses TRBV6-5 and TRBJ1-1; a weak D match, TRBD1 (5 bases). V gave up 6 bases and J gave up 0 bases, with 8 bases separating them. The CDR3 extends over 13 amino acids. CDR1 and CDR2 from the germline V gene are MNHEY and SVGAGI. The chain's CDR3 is CASSWTLNTEAFF. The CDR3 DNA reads TGTGCCAGCAGCTGGACACTGAACACTGAAGCTTTCTTT.

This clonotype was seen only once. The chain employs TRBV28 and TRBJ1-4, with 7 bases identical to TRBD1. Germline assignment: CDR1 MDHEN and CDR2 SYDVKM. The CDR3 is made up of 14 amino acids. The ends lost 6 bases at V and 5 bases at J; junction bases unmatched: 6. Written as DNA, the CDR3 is TGTGCCAGCAGCCTACAGGGGCGAAATGAAAAACTGTTTTTT. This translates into CASSLQGRNEKLFF.

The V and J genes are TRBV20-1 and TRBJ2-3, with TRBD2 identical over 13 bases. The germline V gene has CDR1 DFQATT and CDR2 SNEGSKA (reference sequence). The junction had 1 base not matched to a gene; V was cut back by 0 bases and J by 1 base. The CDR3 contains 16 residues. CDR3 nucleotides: TGCAGTGCTAGAGAAGGGACTAGCGGGGGCACAGATACGCAGTATTTT. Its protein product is CSAREGTSGGTDTQYF.

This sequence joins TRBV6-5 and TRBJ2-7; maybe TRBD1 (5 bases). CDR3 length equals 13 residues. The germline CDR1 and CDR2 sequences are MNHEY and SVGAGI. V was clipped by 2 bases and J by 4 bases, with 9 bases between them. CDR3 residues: CASSYVGAYEQYF. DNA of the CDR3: TGTGCCAGCAGTTACGTAGGGGCGTACGAGCAGTACTTC.